The clone carrying this T cell receptor beta chain has only a few counts. Its antigen is currently unknown. It was cDNA, reverse transcribed from extracted RNA, that served as the sequencing template. Only in-frame clones appear in the TCRdb table, and some are missing; sequencing was by immunoSEQ multiplex PCR. The data show some 110,000 clones, with more than 30% seen just once and 3% to 3.5% held by the top ten. The CDR3 is 13 amino acids. Trimming removed 0 bases at V and 0 bases at J, with 4 bases between. Germline CDR1 reads SGHNT; CDR2 reads YYREEE (reference sequence). The data were obtained in a study of CD8+ T cells in alopecia areata. About the research overall: For the treated group, dosing was oral tofacitinib at 5 to 10 mg twice daily. Patients in the study were on tofacitinib for 6 to 18 months, then off it for 6 months. Broader study findings: Although TCR sharing was seen in mice, sharing across patients was less clear, possibly for HLA-related reasons.

The chain couples TRBV5-4 to TRBJ2-7; D remains ambiguous. Sequences were obtained from CD4+ T cells sorted from blood. The source is a human donor with alopecia areata. DNA of the CDR3: TGTGCCAGCAGCTTGGCCCTCTCCTACGAGCAGTACTTC. This gives the protein CASSLALSYEQYF. Full variable domain (outside the CDR3, taken from reference TRBV5-4 and TRBJ2-7): ETGVTQSPTHLIKTRGQQVTLRCSSQSGHNTVSWYQQALGQGPQFIFQYYREEENGRGNFPPRFSGLQFPNYSSELNVNALELDDSALYLCASSLALSYEQYFGPGTRLTVT.